The source of this T cell receptor beta chain is a study of T cells in Graves' hyperthyroidism and ophthalmopathy. This clonotype turned up a few times. Patients were excluded for uncontrolled infection, other autoimmune disease, pregnancy or lactation. For the diagnoses, clinical symptoms, serum thyroxine and TRAb, thyroid ultrasound and orbital computed tomography were used. Trimming took 4 bases from V and 10 from J, leaving 14 bases between them. The CDR3 runs to 13 residues. Germline CDR1 and CDR2: SGHTA and FQGNSA. Regions amplified from RNA transcripts were the TCR beta CDR3 regions. The HTBI primer set was used in a first-round RT-PCR of the TCR CDR3. TCRdb redid the calling of the multiplex PCR reads with MiXCR, one entry per CDR3 protein. Altogether about 270,000 distinct CDR3 sequences are present, over 20% being singletons, with the ten largest covering roughly 60%.

This receptor was taken from a man aged 30-40 years with Graves' ophthalmopathy. The genes are TRBV7-2 and TRBJ2-1; D is perhaps TRBD1 (6 bases). Source material: blood. CDR3 bases: TGTGCCAGCAGCTCCGGGACACCCCCAGAGCAGTTCTTC. Amino acids: CASSSGTPPEQFF.